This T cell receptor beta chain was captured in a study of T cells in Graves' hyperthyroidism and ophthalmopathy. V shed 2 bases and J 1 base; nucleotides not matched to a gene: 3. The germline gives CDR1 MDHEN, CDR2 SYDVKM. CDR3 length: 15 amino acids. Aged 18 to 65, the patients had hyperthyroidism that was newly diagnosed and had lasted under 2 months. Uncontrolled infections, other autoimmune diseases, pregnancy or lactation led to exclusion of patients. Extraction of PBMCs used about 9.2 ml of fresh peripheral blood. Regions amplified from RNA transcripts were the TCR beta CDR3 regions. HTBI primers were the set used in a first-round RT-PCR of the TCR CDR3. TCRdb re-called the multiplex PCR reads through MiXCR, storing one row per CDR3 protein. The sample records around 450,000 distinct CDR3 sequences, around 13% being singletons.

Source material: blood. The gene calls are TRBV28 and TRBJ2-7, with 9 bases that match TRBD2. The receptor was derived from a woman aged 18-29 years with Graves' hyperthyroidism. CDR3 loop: CASSLRLAESYEQYF. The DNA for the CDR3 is TGTGCCAGCAGTTTAAGACTAGCGGAATCCTACGAGCAGTACTTC. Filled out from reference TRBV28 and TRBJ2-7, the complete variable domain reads DVKVTQSSRYLVKRTGEKVFLECVQDMDHENMFWYRQDPGLGLRLIYFSYDVKMKEKGDIPEGYSVSREKKERFSLILESASTNQTSMYLCASSLRLAESYEQYFGPGTRLTVT.